These 25 T cell receptor beta chains share one sample of origin, sequenced in a study of shared clonotypes between healthy human individuals. The table came from immunoSEQ multiplex PCR; TCRdb's copy has only in-frame clones and leaves some out. The table lists 2,500,000 or so clones, 93% of them singletons. Source material: naive CD4+ T cells from PBMCs. Subset defined: CD45RA+ positively selected. Receptor source: a man younger than 35 in good health. Some clones in this sample may be carry-over from other donors' samples.

The V gene is TRBV6-1, the J gene TRBJ1-3; no firm D call. Germline CDR1 and CDR2: MNHNS and SASEGT. There are 15 residues in the CDR3. Trimming cost V 7 bases and J 4 bases, with 17 bases left between them. The CDR3 bases are TGTGCCAGCACCCCCGGACGGGGTTGGGGAAACACCATATATTTT. Translation: CASTPGRGWGNTIYF.

The chain carries TRBV25-1 and TRBJ2-3; TRBD1 matches 11 bases. CDR1 and CDR2 from the germline V gene are MGHDK and SYGVNS. Unmatched junction bases numbered 7, after V lost 5 bases and J lost 3 bases. The CDR3 is 16 amino acids. The chain's CDR3 is CASSKGDRGSTDTQYF. The CDR3 DNA reads TGTGCCAGCAGTAAAGGGGACAGGGGGTCAACAGATACGCAGTATTTT. Complete variable domain (other parts from reference TRBV25-1 and TRBJ2-3): EADIYQTPRYLVIGTGKKITLECSQTMGHDKMYWYQQDPGMELHLIHYSYGVNSTEKGDLSSESTVSRIRTEHFPLTLESARPSHTSQYLCASSKGDRGSTDTQYFGPGTRLTVL.

The J gene is TRBJ2-1, the V gene TRBV7-2; 10 bases are a match to TRBD2. The trim removed 2 bases at V and 8 bases at J, leaving 6 bases unmatched. The germline V gene has CDR1 SGHTA and CDR2 FQGNSA. The CDR3 consists of 15 residues. The DNA of the CDR3 is TGTGCCAGCAGCTTAAGAAGCGGGGGGGGCGATGAGCAGTTCTTC. Translation: CASSLRSGGGDEQFF. The variable domain in full, with the rest retrieved from reference TRBV7-2 and TRBJ2-1, is GAGVSQSPSNKVTEKGKDVELRCDPISGHTALYWYRQSLGQGLEFLIYFQGNSAPDKSGLPSDRFSAERTGGSVSTLTIQRTQQEDSAVYLCASSLRSGGGDEQFFGPGTRLTVL.

This clone appeared a single time. The rearrangement links TRBV6-5 to TRBJ2-7, with TRBD2 identical over 8 bases. This CDR3 has 12 amino acids. With 6 bases clipped from V and 7 bases from J, the junction kept 5 bases outside the gene matches. The V gene's germline CDR1 is MNHEY and CDR2 SVGAGI. CDR3 bases: TGTGCCAGCAGGCTAGCGGGCTGGGAGCAGTACTTC. Protein: CASRLAGWEQYF.

This chain links TRBV5-1 with TRBJ2-1; 11 positions agree with TRBD2. V was pared by 0 bases and J by 8 bases, with 7 bases of the junction left unmatched. The CDR3 spans 16 residues. The germline V gene encodes CDR1 SGHRS and CDR2 YFSETQ. The CDR3 loop reads CASSLGLAGGFYEQFF. CDR3 DNA: TGCGCCAGCAGCTTGGGTCTAGCGGGAGGCTTCTATGAGCAGTTCTTC. Full variable domain (remainder filled in from reference TRBV5-1 and TRBJ2-1): KAGVTQTPRYLIKTRGQQVTLSCSPISGHRSVSWYQQTPGQGLQFLFEYFSETQRNKGNFPGRFSGRQFSNSRSEMNVSTLELGDSALYLCASSLGLAGGFYEQFFGPGTRLTVL.

This clone occurred once. The rearrangement joins TRBV6-5 to TRBJ2-7, with 10 bases identical to TRBD2. Unmatched junction bases numbered 10, after V lost 6 bases and J lost 5 bases. There are 15 residues in the CDR3. Germline-derived CDR1 and CDR2 are MNHEY and SVGAGI. CDR3 DNA: TGTGCCAGCAGGCCAGGACTAGCGGCTTCCCACGAGCAGTACTTC. It specifies CASRPGLAASHEQYF.

Comments on this clone: Within the sample, other DNA sequences also encode this same CDR3. V gene TRBV7-2 combines with J gene TRBJ2-3; D ambiguous. CDR1 and CDR2 (germline): SGHTA, FQGNSA. This CDR3 contains 14 residues. Trimming left V 3 bases short and J 1 base short, with 8 bases between. CDR3 residues: CASSFGLGTDTQYF. CDR3 sequence (DNA): TGTGCCAGCAGCTTTGGTTTGGGCACAGATACGCAGTATTTT.

The gene calls are TRBV19 and TRBJ1-5; D gene ambiguous. Looked up from germline, CDR1 is LNHDA and CDR2 is SQIVND (reference sequence). The CDR3 is 16 residues long. Trimming left V 3 bases short and J 2 bases short, with 14 bases between. CDR3 residues: CASSIGRSPGNQPQHF. The CDR3 DNA is TGTGCCAGTAGTATCGGACGGTCCCCTGGCAATCAGCCCCAGCATTTT.

In DNA, the CDR3 is TGTGCCAGCAGCTTGATAGCGGGGTTTAGCACAGATACGCAGTATTTT. Translation gives CASSLIAGFSTDTQYF. V is TRBV11-2 and J is TRBJ2-3; 8 bases map to TRBD2. Trimming cost V 3 bases and J 0 bases; bases outside gene matches: 5. CDR1 SGHAT and CDR2 FQNNGV come from the germline V gene. The CDR3 runs 16 residues.

The V gene is TRBV11-3, the J gene TRBJ2-5; D tentatively reads TRBD1 or TRBD2 (5 bases each). Between the trimmed V and J ends, which lost 5 bases and 2 bases, there was a span of 12 bases. Germline CDR1 is SGHNT and CDR2 is YENEEA. CDR3 size: 14 residues. The DNA of the CDR3 is TGTGCCAGCAGCCGGGACCCCAGTCAAGAGACCCAGTACTTC. It yields the protein CASSRDPSQETQYF.

The chain links TRBV6-1 to TRBJ2-1, with TRBD2 identical over 8 bases. There are 15 residues in the CDR3. Trimming removed 3 bases from V and 6 bases from J; junction bases left unmatched: 7. Germline V lookup: CDR1 MNHNS, CDR2 SASEGT. CDR3 DNA sequence: TGTGCCAGCAGTGACGGGGGGGCTGGGGCCAATGAGCAGTTCTTC. It encodes CASSDGGAGANEQFF.

The gene calls are TRBV9 and TRBJ1-2; 10 nucleotides line up with TRBD1. This CDR3 is built from 15 residues. The ends lost 0 bases at V and 6 bases at J; junction bases unmatched: 5. Germline CDR1 and CDR2: SGDLS and YYNGEE. The CDR3: CASSVVGQGYDGYTF. DNA for the CDR3: TGTGCCAGCAGCGTAGTGGGACAGGGGTACGATGGCTACACCTTC.

V and J are TRBV6-1 and TRBJ2-7; 7 positions match TRBD1. Per germline, CDR1 MNHNS and CDR2 SASEGT. V lost 5 bases and J lost 2; bases outside the gene matches: 9. This CDR3 comprises 15 residues. The CDR3 DNA follows: TGTGCCAGCAGTTCAAGACAGGGCCAGACCTACGAGCAGTACTTC. Encoded protein: CASSSRQGQTYEQYF.

V is TRBV11-2 and J is TRBJ2-3; 9 nucleotides line up with TRBD2. Losses at the gene ends were 3 bases for V and 3 bases for J; bases not matched to a gene: 4. There are 15 residues in the CDR3. Germline-derived CDR1 and CDR2 are SGHAT and FQNNGV. CDR3: CASSFASGMTDTQYF. CDR3 DNA sequence: TGTGCCAGCAGCTTCGCTAGCGGGATGACAGATACGCAGTATTTT. The entire variable domain, with the rest obtained from reference TRBV11-2 and TRBJ2-3, is as follows: EAGVAQSPRYKIIEKRQSVAFWCNPISGHATLYWYQQILGQGPKLLIQFQNNGVVDDSQLPKDRFSAERLKGVDSTLKIQPAKLEDSAVYLCASSFASGMTDTQYFGPGTRLTVL.

The chain has TRBV2 and TRBJ1-3; D ambiguous. In germline, CDR1 is SNHLY, CDR2 FYNNEI. V gave up 6 bases and J gave up 4 bases, with 13 bases separating them. The CDR3 is 14 residues long. CDR3 residues: CASSGSRGGNTIYF. CDR3 DNA: TGTGCCAGCAGCGGGAGCCGTGGAGGAAACACCATATATTTT.

The chain links TRBV19 to TRBJ2-1, with D possibly matching TRBD2 (6 bases). The CDR3 contains 14 residues. V was clipped by 3 bases and J by 6 bases, with 12 bases between them. Germline V gene data show CDR1 as LNHDA and CDR2 as SQIVND (reference sequence). CDR3 sequence (DNA): TGTGCCAGTAGTATGACCGGGAGTGCCAATGAGCAGTTCTTC. Encoded protein: CASSMTGSANEQFF.

V and J are TRBV5-1 and TRBJ1-2; D gene unclear. V lost 4 bases, J lost 4 bases, and 14 bases lay in between. CDR3 length: 14 amino acids. The germline CDR1 and CDR2 sequences are SGHRS and YFSETQ. CDR3 sequence reads: CASSQTTSSYGYTF. CDR3 bases: TGCGCCAGCAGCCAGACTACATCTTCCTATGGCTACACCTTC.

CDR3 residues: CASSLDSWDEQYF. As DNA, the CDR3 is TGTGCCAGCAGCTTAGATTCGTGGGACGAGCAGTACTTC. The chain uses TRBV7-9 and TRBJ2-7; D uncertain. The CDR3 covers 13 residues. Germline V gene lookup returns CDR1 SEHNR and CDR2 FQNEAQ (reference sequence). Between the trimmed V and J ends, which lost 1 base and 5 bases, there was a span of 9 bases.

The sample holds one count of this clone. The chain joins TRBV5-4 to TRBJ1-2, with TRBD1 matching over 7 bases. CDR1 is SGHNT and CDR2 is YYREEE in the germline V gene (reference sequence). V lost 4 bases and J lost 4; bases outside the gene matches: 7. The CDR3 loop spans 14 amino acids. The CDR3 sequence is CASSRSDRSYGYTF. CDR3 DNA: TGTGCCAGCAGCCGGTCGGACAGGAGCTATGGCTACACCTTC.

The chain recombines TRBV7-8 with TRBJ2-5, with TRBD1 matching 8 bases. The germline CDR1 and CDR2 sequences are SGHVS and FQNEAQ. The CDR3 length is 15 residues. Germline trimming cut 5 bases from V and 5 bases from J; bases unmatched to any gene: 10. The CDR3 nucleotides are TGTGCCAGCAGCGGGGACAGGATTGGGAGGGAGACCCAGTACTTC. Its protein product is CASSGDRIGRETQYF. The whole variable domain, filled in from reference TRBV7-8 and TRBJ2-5, reads GAGVSQSPRYKVAKRGQDVALRCDPISGHVSLFWYQQALGQGPEFLTYFQNEAQLDKSGLPSDRFFAERPEGSVSTLKIQRTQQEDSAVYLCASSGDRIGRETQYFGPGTRLLVL.

V usage is TRBV30 and J usage is TRBJ1-3; possible D gene TRBD1, 6 bases. The V end was cut by 4 bases, the J end by 0 bases, with 13 bases between. This CDR3 region has 15 residues. Germline-derived CDR1 and CDR2 are GTSNPN and SVGIG (reference sequence). CDR3 nucleotide sequence: TGTGCCTGGAACCCGACAGGCCGCTCTGGAAACACCATATATTTT. Its translation: CAWNPTGRSGNTIYF.

The V gene is TRBV28, the J gene TRBJ2-3; tentative D call: TRBD2 (6 bases). Looked up from germline, CDR1 is MDHEN and CDR2 is SYDVKM. Trimming took off 5 bases at V and 0 bases at J, with 21 bases between the two ends. This CDR3 has 18 residues. The CDR3 bases are TGTGCCAGCAGTCCATGGCGGGGCCAATCCTCTAGCACAGATACGCAGTATTTT. Translating gives CASSPWRGQSSSTDTQYF.

The chain employs TRBV14 and TRBJ1-3, with D possibly being TRBD1 (5 bases). The V end lost 4 bases, the J end lost 0 bases, and 19 bases lay between the germline ends. Germline CDR1 reads SGHDN; CDR2 reads FVKESK. This CDR3 comprises 18 residues. The chain's CDR3 is CASSRERRGRRSGNTIYF. For the CDR3, the DNA is TGTGCCAGCAGCCGAGAACGAAGGGGACGGCGCTCTGGAAACACCATATATTTT. Based on the CDR3 plus reference TRBV14 and TRBJ1-3, the full variable domain is EAGVTQFPSHSVIEKGQTVTLRCDPISGHDNLYWYRRVMGKEIKFLLHFVKESKQDESGMPNNRFLAERTGGTYSTLKVQPAELEDSGVYFCASSRERRGRRSGNTIYFGEGSWLTVV.

The gene calls are TRBV7-2 and TRBJ1-3; 10 bases align to TRBD1. Germline V lookup: CDR1 SGHTA, CDR2 FQGNSA. This CDR3 is 16 amino acids long. The junction had 2 bases not matched to a gene; V was cut back by 1 base and J by 2 bases. The CDR3 region has the DNA TGTGCCAGCAGCTTAGAAGGGACAGGGGCTGGAAACACCATATATTTT. Translation gives CASSLEGTGAGNTIYF.

The rearrangement links TRBV10-3 to TRBJ1-2; a weak D match, TRBD1 (5 bases). V lost 3 bases to trimming and J lost 4 bases, with 15 bases between them. Germline assignment: CDR1 ENHRY and CDR2 SYGVKD. CDR3 length: 15 amino acids. In DNA, the CDR3 is TGTGCCATCAGTGAAGCGACAGACCTGGGCTATGGCTACACCTTC. It is translated as CAISEATDLGYGYTF.